This T cell receptor beta chain was captured by sequencing in a study of tumor-infiltrating lymphocytes in primary liver carcinoma. CDR1 is SGHAT and CDR2 is FQNNGV in the germline V gene. The CDR3 loop spans 16 amino acids. RNA was extracted from whole blood without cell sorting, alongside germline DNA. Starting material of about 450 ng total RNA yielded TCR beta cDNA via a constant-region primer. Library construction for TCR beta comprised three nested multiplex PCR rounds performed with slightly modified ARM-PCR. Primers for the first two PCR rounds were TRBV1-TRBV30 forward primers and a C-beta reverse primer (about 10 cycles per round). TCRdb analysed the multiplex PCR reads with MiXCR anew, one entry per CDR3 protein. Of more than 150,000 distinct CDR3 sequences listed, 50% to 75% are singletons. Study-wide points: Tumor region pairs outstripped tumor-adjacent and tumor-blood pairs in overlap. Because the samples were bulk unsorted, the study did not compare CD4+ and CD8+ repertoires. Relative to blood, tumors carried a significantly larger fraction of the repertoire in their top 250 clones (p = 0.039).

Comments on this clonotype: Its target is unknown. The junction shows a germline mismatch at one end, possibly a read error.

The sample consisted of peripheral blood. This sequence was found in a middle-aged man with primary liver carcinoma and hepatitis B virus infection. The chain couples TRBV11-2 to TRBJ2-2; D possibly uses TRBD1 or TRBD2 (5 bases each). CDR3 nucleotide sequence: TGTGCCAGCAGCGCAAGGTTAGGGCAGGGCACCGGGGAGCTGTTATTT. Residues: CASSARLGQGTGELLF.